The 5 T cell receptor beta chains given below trace back to one sample, sequenced in a study of blood T cell repertoires in COVID-19. Assay: immunoSEQ multiplex PCR; the TCRdb copy retains only in-frame clones and omits some. Of about 120,000 clones listed, 60% to 80% were seen once; the top ten hold roughly 17%. The specimen sequenced was peripheral blood. The receptors were gathered from a woman aged 80 or over with active or convalescent COVID-19.

This clone has a handful of counts. The chain employs TRBV2 and TRBJ2-7, with 13 bases fitting TRBD2. The CDR3 has 16 residues. V shed 4 bases, J shed 0 bases, and the junction held 3 bases outside the gene matches. The germline V gene has CDR1 SNHLY and CDR2 FYNNEI. The chain's CDR3 is CASSGGTSGASYEQYF. Here the CDR3 DNA reads TGTGCCAGCAGTGGGGGGACTAGCGGGGCCTCCTACGAGCAGTACTTC. The whole variable domain, filled in from reference TRBV2 and TRBJ2-7, reads EPEVTQTPSHQVTQMGQEVILRCVPISNHLYFYWYRQILGQKVEFLVSFYNNEISEKSEIFDDQFSVERPDGSNFTLKIRSTKLEDSAMYFCASSGGTSGASYEQYFGPGTRLTVT.

The rearrangement uses TRBV29-1 and TRBJ1-1; the match to TRBD1 covers 7 bases. The CDR3 totals 16 residues. Trimming at V came to 7 bases and at J to 0 bases, leaving 14 bases not matched to a gene. Germline loops: CDR1 SQVTM, CDR2 ANQGSEA. Here the CDR3 reads CSGRGGTARLNTEAFF. The DNA of the CDR3 is TGCAGCGGACGAGGCGGGACAGCTCGCTTGAACACTGAAGCTTTCTTT. Full variable domain (outside the CDR3, taken from reference TRBV29-1 and TRBJ1-1): SAVISQKPSRDICQRGTSLTIQCQVDSQVTMMFWYRQQPGQSLTLIATANQGSEATYESGFVIDKFPISRPNLTFSTLTVSNMSPEDSSIYLCSGRGGTARLNTEAFFGQGTRLTVV.

The rearrangement joins TRBV4-1 to TRBJ2-3; TRBD2 matches at 9 bases. The CDR3 totals 15 residues. The junction had 2 bases not matched to a gene; V was cut back by 2 bases and J by 2 bases. CDR1 and CDR2 (germline): MGHRA, YSYEKL. The CDR3 is CASSQLAGNTDTQYF. CDR3 nucleotide sequence: TGCGCCAGCAGCCAACTAGCGGGGAACACAGATACGCAGTATTTT.

As DNA, the CDR3 is TGCGCCAGCAGTCAGTACAGGGTGCCTTACGAGCAGTACTTC. Its protein is CASSQYRVPYEQYF. The chain joins TRBV10-2 to TRBJ2-7; D is perhaps TRBD1 (6 bases). Trimming left V 5 bases short and J 4 bases short, with 15 bases between. This CDR3 contains 14 residues. Germline CDR1 is WSHSY and CDR2 is SAAADI.

The genes are TRBV28 and TRBJ2-1; possibly TRBD2 for D (5 bases). Germline V gene data show CDR1 as MDHEN and CDR2 as SYDVKM. The CDR3 is made up of 14 amino acids. The V end lost 2 bases, the J end lost 12 bases, and 17 bases lay between the germline ends. CDR3 nucleotide sequence: TGTGCCAGCAGTTTAACCGGGGAACGGTTAGGGCAGTTCTTC. Its translation is CASSLTGERLGQFF.